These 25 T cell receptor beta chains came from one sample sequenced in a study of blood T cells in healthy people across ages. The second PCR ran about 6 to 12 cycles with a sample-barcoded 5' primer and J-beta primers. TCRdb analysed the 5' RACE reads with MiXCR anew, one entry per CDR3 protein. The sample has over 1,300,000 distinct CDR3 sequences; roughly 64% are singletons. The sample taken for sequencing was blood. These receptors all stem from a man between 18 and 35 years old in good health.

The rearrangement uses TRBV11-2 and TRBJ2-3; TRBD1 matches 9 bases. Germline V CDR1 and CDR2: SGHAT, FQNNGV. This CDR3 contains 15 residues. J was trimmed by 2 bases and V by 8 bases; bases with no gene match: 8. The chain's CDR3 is CASQSGQGYTDTQYF. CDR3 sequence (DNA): TGTGCCAGCCAGTCGGGACAGGGATACACAGATACGCAGTATTTT. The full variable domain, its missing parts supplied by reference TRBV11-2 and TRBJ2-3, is EAGVAQSPRYKIIEKRQSVAFWCNPISGHATLYWYQQILGQGPKLLIQFQNNGVVDDSQLPKDRFSAERLKGVDSTLKIQPAKLEDSAVYLCASQSGQGYTDTQYFGPGTRLTVL.

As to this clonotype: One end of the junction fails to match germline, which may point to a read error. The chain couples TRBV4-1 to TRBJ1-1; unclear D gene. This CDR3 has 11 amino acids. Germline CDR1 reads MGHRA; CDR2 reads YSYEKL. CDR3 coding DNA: TGTGCCACCGTATACAACACTGAAGCTTTCTTT. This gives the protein CATVYNTEAFF.

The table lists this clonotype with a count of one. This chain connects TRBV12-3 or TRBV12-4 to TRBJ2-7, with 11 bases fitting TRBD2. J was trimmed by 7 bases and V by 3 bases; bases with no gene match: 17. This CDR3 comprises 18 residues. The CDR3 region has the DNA TGTGCCAGCAGTTTTGTGACTAGCGGGACGAGGCCGTACAATGAGCAGTACTTC. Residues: CASSFVTSGTRPYNEQYF.

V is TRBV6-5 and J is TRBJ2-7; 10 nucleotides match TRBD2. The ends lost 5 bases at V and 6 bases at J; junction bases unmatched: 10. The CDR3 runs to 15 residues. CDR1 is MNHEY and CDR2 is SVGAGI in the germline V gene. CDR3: CASSTGLAALREQYF. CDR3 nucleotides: TGTGCCAGCAGTACCGGACTAGCGGCACTACGCGAGCAGTACTTC.

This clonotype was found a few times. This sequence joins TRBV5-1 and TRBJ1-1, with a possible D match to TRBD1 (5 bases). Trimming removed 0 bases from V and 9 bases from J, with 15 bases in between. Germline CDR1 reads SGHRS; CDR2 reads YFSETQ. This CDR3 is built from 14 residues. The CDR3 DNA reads TGCGCCAGCAGCTTGGAGGGACCGCTAGCTAAAGCTTTCTTT. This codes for CASSLEGPLAKAFF.

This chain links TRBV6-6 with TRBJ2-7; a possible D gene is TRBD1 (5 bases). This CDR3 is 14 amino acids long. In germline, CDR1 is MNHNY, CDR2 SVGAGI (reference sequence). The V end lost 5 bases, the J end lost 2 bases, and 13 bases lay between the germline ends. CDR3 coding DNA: TGTGCCAGCAGTCTTACTTGGGGCCCCTACGAGCAGTACTTC. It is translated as CASSLTWGPYEQYF.

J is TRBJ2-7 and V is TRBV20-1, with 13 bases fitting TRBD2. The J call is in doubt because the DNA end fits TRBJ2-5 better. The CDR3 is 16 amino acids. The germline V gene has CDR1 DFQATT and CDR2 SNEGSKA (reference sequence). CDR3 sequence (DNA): TGCAGTGCTACCTTTGGACTAGCGGGAGTTCGGGAGACCCAGTACTTC. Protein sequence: CSATFGLAGVRETQYF.

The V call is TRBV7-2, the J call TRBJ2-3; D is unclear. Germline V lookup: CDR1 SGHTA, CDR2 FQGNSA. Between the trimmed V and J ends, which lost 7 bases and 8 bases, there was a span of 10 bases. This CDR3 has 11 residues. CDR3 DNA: TGTGCCAGCATCAAGACGGCTACGCAGTATTTT. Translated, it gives CASIKTATQYF.

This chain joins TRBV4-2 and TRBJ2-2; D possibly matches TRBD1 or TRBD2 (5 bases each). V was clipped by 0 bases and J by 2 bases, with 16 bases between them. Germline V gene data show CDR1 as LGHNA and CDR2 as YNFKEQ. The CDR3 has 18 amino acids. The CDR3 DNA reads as TGTGCCAGCAGCCAAGAGAGGGGAACAGGCCTTAACACCGGGGAGCTGTTTTTT. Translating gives CASSQERGTGLNTGELFF.

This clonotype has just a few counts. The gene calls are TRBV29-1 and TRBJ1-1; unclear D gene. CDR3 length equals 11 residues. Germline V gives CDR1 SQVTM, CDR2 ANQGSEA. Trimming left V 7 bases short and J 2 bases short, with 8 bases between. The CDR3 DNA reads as TGCAGCGGGTCCGAAAACACTGAAGCTTTCTTT. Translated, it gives CSGSENTEAFF.

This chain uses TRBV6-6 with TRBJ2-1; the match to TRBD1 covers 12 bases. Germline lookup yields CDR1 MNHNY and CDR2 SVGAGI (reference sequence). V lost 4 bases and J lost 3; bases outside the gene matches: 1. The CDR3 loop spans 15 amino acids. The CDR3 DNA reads TGTGCCAGCAGTTGGGACAGGGGGCACTACAATGAGCAGTTCTTC. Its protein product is CASSWDRGHYNEQFF.

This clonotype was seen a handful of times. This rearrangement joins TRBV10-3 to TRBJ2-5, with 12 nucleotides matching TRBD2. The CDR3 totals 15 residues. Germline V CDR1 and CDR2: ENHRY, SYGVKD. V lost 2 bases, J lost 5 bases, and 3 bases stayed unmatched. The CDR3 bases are TGTGCCATCAGTGAGACGACTAGCGGGGGTGAGACCCAGTACTTC. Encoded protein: CAISETTSGGETQYF.

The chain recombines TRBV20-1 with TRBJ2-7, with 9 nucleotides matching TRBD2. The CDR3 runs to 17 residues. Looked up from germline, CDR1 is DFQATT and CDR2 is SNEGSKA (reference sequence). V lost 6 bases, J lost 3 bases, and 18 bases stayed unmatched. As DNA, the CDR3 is TGCAGTGCCGAAACTAGCGGGTCTCTTTTAGGGCTCTACGAGCAGTACTTC. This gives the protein CSAETSGSLLGLYEQYF.

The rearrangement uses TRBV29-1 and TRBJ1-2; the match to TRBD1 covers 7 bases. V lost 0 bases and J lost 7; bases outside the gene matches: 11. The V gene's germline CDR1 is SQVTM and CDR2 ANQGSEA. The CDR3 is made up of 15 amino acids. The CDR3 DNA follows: TGCAGCGTTGAAGATCTAGGGTCAGGGGGTGGTGGCTACACCTTC. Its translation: CSVEDLGSGGGGYTF.

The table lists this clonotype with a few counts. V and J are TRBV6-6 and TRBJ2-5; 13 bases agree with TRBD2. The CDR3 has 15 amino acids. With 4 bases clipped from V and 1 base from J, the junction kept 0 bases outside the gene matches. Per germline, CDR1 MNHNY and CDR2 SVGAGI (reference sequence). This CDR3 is CASSWTSGGQETQYF. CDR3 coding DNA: TGTGCCAGCAGTTGGACTAGCGGGGGCCAAGAGACCCAGTACTTC.

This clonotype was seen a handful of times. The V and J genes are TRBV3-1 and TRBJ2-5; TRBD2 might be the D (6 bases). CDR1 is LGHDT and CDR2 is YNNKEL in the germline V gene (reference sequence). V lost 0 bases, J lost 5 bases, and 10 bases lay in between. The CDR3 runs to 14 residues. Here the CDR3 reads CASSQDIRGETQYF. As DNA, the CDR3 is TGTGCCAGCAGCCAAGATATCCGGGGGGAGACCCAGTACTTC.

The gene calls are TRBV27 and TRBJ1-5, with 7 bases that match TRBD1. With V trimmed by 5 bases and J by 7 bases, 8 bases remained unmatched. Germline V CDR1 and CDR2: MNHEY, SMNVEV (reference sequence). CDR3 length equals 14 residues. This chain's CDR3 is CASSVIGGGQPQHF. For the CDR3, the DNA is TGTGCCAGCAGTGTAATAGGGGGCGGGCAGCCCCAGCATTTT.

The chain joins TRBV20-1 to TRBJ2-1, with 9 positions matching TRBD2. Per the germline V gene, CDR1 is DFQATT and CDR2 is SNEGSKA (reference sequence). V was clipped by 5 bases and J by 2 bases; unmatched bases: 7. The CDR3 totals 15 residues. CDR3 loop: CSAVPREGPYNEQFF. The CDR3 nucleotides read TGCAGTGCTGTACCGCGGGAGGGCCCCTACAATGAGCAGTTCTTC.

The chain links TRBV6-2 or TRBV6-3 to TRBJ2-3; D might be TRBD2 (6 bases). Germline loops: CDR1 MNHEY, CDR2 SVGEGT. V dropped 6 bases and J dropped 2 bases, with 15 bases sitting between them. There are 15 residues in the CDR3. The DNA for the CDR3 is TGTGCCAGCAGGGCCCTCGCGGGGTACACAGATACGCAGTATTTT. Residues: CASRALAGYTDTQYF.

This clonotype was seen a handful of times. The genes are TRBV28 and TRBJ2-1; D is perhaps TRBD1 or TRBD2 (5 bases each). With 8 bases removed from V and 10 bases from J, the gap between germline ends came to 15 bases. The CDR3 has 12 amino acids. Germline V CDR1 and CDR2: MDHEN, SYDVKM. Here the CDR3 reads CASGGYSSEQFF. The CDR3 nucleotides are TGTGCCAGCGGGGGTTATTCGTCGGAGCAGTTCTTC.

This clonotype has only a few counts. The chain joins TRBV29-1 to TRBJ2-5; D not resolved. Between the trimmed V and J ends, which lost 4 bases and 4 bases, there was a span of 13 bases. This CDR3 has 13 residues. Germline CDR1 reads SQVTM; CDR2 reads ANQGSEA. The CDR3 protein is CSVVWGMRETQYF. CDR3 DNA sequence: TGCAGCGTTGTTTGGGGAATGAGAGAGACCCAGTACTTC.

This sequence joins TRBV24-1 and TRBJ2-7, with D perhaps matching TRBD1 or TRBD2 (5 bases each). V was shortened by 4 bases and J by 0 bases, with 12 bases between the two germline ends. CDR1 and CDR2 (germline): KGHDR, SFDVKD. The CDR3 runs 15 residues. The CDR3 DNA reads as TGTGCCACCAGTGAGGGGACGGCGGCCTCCTACGAGCAGTACTTC. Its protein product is CATSEGTAASYEQYF.

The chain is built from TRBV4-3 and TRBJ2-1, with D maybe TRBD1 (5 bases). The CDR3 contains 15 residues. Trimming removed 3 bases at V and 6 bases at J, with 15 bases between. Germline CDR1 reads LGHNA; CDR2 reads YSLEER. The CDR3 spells CASSQQGDEFNEQFF. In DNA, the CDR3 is TGCGCCAGCAGCCAGCAGGGCGACGAATTCAATGAGCAGTTCTTC.

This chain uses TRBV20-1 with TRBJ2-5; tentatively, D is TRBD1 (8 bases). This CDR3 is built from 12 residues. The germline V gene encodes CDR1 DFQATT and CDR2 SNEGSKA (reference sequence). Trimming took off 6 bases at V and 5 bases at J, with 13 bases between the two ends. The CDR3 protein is CSADREGETQYF. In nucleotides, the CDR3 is TGCAGTGCGGACAGGGAGGGGGAGACCCAGTACTTC.

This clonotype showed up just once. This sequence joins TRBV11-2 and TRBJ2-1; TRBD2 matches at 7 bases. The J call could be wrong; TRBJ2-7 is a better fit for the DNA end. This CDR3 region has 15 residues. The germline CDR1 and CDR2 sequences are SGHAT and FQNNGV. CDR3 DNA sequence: TGTGCCAGCAGCCCCCTGGGAGGGAATACCTACGAGCAGTACTTC. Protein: CASSPLGGNTYEQYF.